This T cell receptor beta chain was recorded in a study of identical twins. TCRdb called the 5' RACE reads again in MiXCR, with one record for every CDR3 protein. The table includes around 220,000 distinct CDR3 sequences, over 13% detected once. The germline gives CDR1 SQVTM, CDR2 ANQGSEA. V dropped 6 bases and J dropped 6 bases, with 14 bases sitting between them. This CDR3 spans 12 amino acids. This clonotype was recorded a few times. This TCR derives from a woman under 30 in good health. The chain uses TRBV29-1 and TRBJ1-1; possibly TRBD1 for D (6 bases). The sample consisted of memory (CD45RO+) T cells sorted from blood. The CDR3 coding sequence is TGCAGCGTCGGTCACAGGGATTCTGAAGCTTTCTTT. It codes for CSVGHRDSEAFF.